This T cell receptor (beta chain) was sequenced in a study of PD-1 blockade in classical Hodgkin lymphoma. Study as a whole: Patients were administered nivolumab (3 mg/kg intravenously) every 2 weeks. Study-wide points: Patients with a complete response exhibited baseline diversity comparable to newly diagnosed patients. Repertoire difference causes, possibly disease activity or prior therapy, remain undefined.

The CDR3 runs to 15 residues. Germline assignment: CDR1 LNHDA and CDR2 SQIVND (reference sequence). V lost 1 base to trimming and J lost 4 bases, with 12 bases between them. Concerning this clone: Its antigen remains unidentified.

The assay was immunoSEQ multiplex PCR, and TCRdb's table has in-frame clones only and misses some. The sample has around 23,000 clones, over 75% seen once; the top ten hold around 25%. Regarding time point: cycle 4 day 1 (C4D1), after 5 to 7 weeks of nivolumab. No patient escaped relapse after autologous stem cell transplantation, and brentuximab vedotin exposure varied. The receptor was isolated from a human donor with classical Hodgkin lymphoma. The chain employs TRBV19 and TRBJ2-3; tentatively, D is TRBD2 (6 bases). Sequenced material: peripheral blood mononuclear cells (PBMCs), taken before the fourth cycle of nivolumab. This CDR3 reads CASSIGGIAADTQYF. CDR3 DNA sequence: TGTGCCAGTAGTATAGGAGGGATAGCGGCAGATACGCAGTATTTT.